Following are 20 T cell receptor beta chains from one sample sequenced in a study of OX40 agonist ivuxolimab in advanced cancers. Produced via immunoSEQ multiplex PCR; TCRdb's table is partial and in-frame only. The sample records more than 25,000 clones, 74% being singletons. This material consisted of CD4+ or CD8+ T cells sorted from blood, taken in a trial of the OX40 agonist ivuxolimab. The receptors come from an adult with an advanced solid tumor such as melanoma, head and neck, liver or kidney cancer.

The chain has TRBV29-1 and TRBJ1-1; the D is unclear. This CDR3 is 12 amino acids long. Germline CDR1 and CDR2: SQVTM and ANQGSEA. Trimming left V 8 bases short and J 2 bases short, with 12 bases between. The CDR3 loop reads CSHHRSNTEAFF. Written as DNA, the CDR3 is TGCAGCCATCATAGGAGCAACACTGAAGCTTTCTTT.

This chain uses TRBV5-4 with TRBJ1-6, with a possible D match to TRBD1 (5 bases). Trimming removed 1 base from V and 7 bases from J, with 12 bases in between. Germline V gene lookup returns CDR1 SGHNT and CDR2 YYREEE (reference sequence). This CDR3 region has 15 residues. For the CDR3, the DNA is TGTGCCAGCAGCTTGCAGCAGGGAGAAAATTCACCCCTCCACTTT. Translated: CASSLQQGENSPLHF.

V gene TRBV6-1 combines with J gene TRBJ2-1; D possibly corresponds to TRBD2 (5 bases). V was clipped by 7 bases and J by 5 bases, with 15 bases between them. Germline loops: CDR1 MNHNS, CDR2 SASEGT. This CDR3 has 14 amino acids. CDR3 nucleotides: TGTGCCAGCATCCCTAGCTTTAAAAACAATGAGCAGTTCTTC. It codes for CASIPSFKNNEQFF.

This chain uses TRBV18 with TRBJ1-1; 8 bases match TRBD1. Germline CDR1 KGHSH, CDR2 LQKENI. V shed 3 bases, J shed 0 bases, and the junction held 6 bases outside the gene matches. The length of the CDR3 is 16 residues. The CDR3 DNA is TGTGCCAGCTCACCTGCTCAGGGGGCTTTGAACACTGAAGCTTTCTTT. It is translated as CASSPAQGALNTEAFF. The entire variable domain, with the rest obtained from reference TRBV18 and TRBJ1-1, is as follows: NAGVMQNPRHLVRRRGQEARLRCSPMKGHSHVYWYRQLPEEGLKFMVYLQKENIIDESGMPKERFSAEFPKEGPSILRIQQVVRGDSAAYFCASSPAQGALNTEAFFGQGTRLTVV.

This clone came up once. The CDR3: CASSLSARGYGYTF. Here the CDR3 DNA reads TGTGCCAGCAGCTTAAGTGCCAGGGGCTATGGCTACACCTTC. V and J are TRBV7-3 and TRBJ1-2, with a tentative D call TRBD1 (6 bases). In germline, CDR1 is SGHTA, CDR2 FQGTGA. Trimming took 1 base from V and 4 from J, leaving 10 bases between them. The CDR3 covers 14 residues.

The rearrangement links TRBV11-2 to TRBJ1-2; D might be TRBD1 (6 bases). Germline V CDR1 and CDR2: SGHAT, FQNNGV. V shed 6 bases and J shed 4 bases, with 12 bases lying between them. CDR3 length: 13 residues. Here the CDR3 DNA reads TGTGCCAGCAGACCGACAGGAGCCTATGGCTACACCTTC. Residues: CASRPTGAYGYTF.

The V gene is TRBV7-8, the J gene TRBJ1-1; TRBD1 agrees at 10 bases. The germline V gene has CDR1 SGHVS and CDR2 FQNEAQ. V was clipped by 2 bases and J by 4 bases; unmatched bases: 1. CDR3 length: 14 residues. The CDR3 coding sequence is TGTGCCAGCAGCTTAAGGACAGGGGGCACTGAAGCTTTCTTT. Translated, it gives CASSLRTGGTEAFF.

On this clone itself: This specimen includes other DNA sequences encoding the same CDR3. The J gene is TRBJ2-3, the V gene TRBV5-4, with D possibly TRBD1 on 5 matching bases. The V gene lost 4 bases and the J gene lost 1 base, with 13 bases spanning the gap. This CDR3 has 15 amino acids. The germline V gene encodes CDR1 SGHNT and CDR2 YYREEE (reference sequence). For the CDR3, the DNA is TGTGCCAGCAGCCTGGGGCTTCGTGGCACAGATACGCAGTATTTT. Residues: CASSLGLRGTDTQYF.

The rearrangement links TRBV7-2 to TRBJ2-3; D gene ambiguous. V was clipped by 0 bases and J by 6 bases, with 1 base between them. This CDR3 region has 11 residues. Germline V CDR1 and CDR2: SGHTA, FQGNSA. Here the CDR3 DNA reads TGTGCCAGCAGCTTAGCGGATACGCAGTATTTT. Translated: CASSLADTQYF. Using reference TRBV7-2 and TRBJ2-3 for the parts outside the CDR3, the full variable domain is GAGVSQSPSNKVTEKGKDVELRCDPISGHTALYWYRQSLGQGLEFLIYFQGNSAPDKSGLPSDRFSAERTGGSVSTLTIQRTQQEDSAVYLCASSLADTQYFGPGTRLTVL.

The gene calls are TRBV11-2 and TRBJ1-4; D gene uncertain. CDR1 and CDR2 from the germline V gene are SGHAT and FQNNGV. V shed 0 bases and J shed 2 bases, with 7 bases lying between them. This CDR3 has 15 residues. CDR3 region: CASSLDLGTNEKLFF. DNA for the CDR3: TGTGCCAGCAGCTTAGATCTGGGCACTAATGAAAAACTGTTTTTT.

V and J are TRBV5-4 and TRBJ2-1; D possibly corresponds to TRBD1 (6 bases). With 4 bases removed from V and 3 bases from J, the gap between germline ends came to 11 bases. Germline values: CDR1 SGHNT, CDR2 YYREEE (reference sequence). This CDR3 region has 14 residues. CDR3 protein: CASSEGHFYNEQFF. The CDR3 DNA reads TGTGCCAGCAGCGAGGGACATTTCTACAATGAGCAGTTCTTC. Full variable domain (missing parts from reference TRBV5-4 and TRBJ2-1): ETGVTQSPTHLIKTRGQQVTLRCSSQSGHNTVSWYQQALGQGPQFIFQYYREEENGRGNFPPRFSGLQFPNYSSELNVNALELDDSALYLCASSEGHFYNEQFFGPGTRLTVL.

J is TRBJ1-2 and V is TRBV15; a possible D gene is TRBD1 (5 bases). Germline loops: CDR1 LNHNV, CDR2 YYDKDF (reference sequence). Trimming took 8 bases from V and 2 from J, leaving 12 bases between them. CDR3 length: 13 residues. CDR3 loop: CATGYGDNYGYTF. The DNA of the CDR3 is TGTGCCACCGGGTACGGGGACAACTATGGCTACACCTTC.

J is TRBJ2-7 and V is TRBV2, with D perhaps matching TRBD1 (6 bases). Germline CDR1 and CDR2: SNHLY and FYNNEI. CDR3 length: 14 amino acids. The CDR3 protein is CANKNRTATYEQYV. CDR3 DNA sequence: TGTGCTAACAAAAATCGGACAGCCACCTACGAGCAGTACGTC.

The rearrangement uses TRBV28 and TRBJ1-1; the match to TRBD1 covers 10 bases. V gave up 5 bases and J gave up 6 bases; unmatched junction bases: 9. Germline CDR1 MDHEN, CDR2 SYDVKM. The CDR3 spans 15 residues. CDR3: CASSTTGGGRAEAFF. The CDR3 DNA reads TGTGCCAGCAGTACGACAGGGGGCGGGAGGGCTGAAGCTTTCTTT.

V is TRBV7-2 and J is TRBJ1-1; D ambiguous. This CDR3 spans 13 amino acids. Germline loops: CDR1 SGHTA, CDR2 FQGNSA. Deletions cut 1 base from V and 7 bases from J, with 10 bases between. In DNA form, the CDR3 reads TGTGCCAGCAGCTTAGGGGTACAAAGTGAAGCTTTCTTT. Its protein product is CASSLGVQSEAFF.

The chain joins TRBV7-6 to TRBJ2-7, with 7 bases matching TRBD1. The CDR3 totals 15 residues. Germline V gene sequence: CDR1 SGHVS, CDR2 FNYEAQ. J was trimmed by 4 bases and V by 1 base; bases with no gene match: 7. The CDR3 coding sequence is TGTGCCAGCAGCTTAGGTCTAGGGGGCATTTACGAGCAGTACTTC. This gives the protein CASSLGLGGIYEQYF.

V usage is TRBV28 and J usage is TRBJ1-5; 10 bases match TRBD1. Germline-derived CDR1 and CDR2 are MDHEN and SYDVKM. CDR3 size: 15 residues. Germline trimming cut 3 bases from V and 7 bases from J; bases unmatched to any gene: 6. CDR3 sequence (DNA): TGTGCCAGCAGTTTTCCGGACAGGGGGAAACAGCCCCAGCATTTT. This translates into CASSFPDRGKQPQHF.

In its sample, this clone was seen a few times. This chain uses TRBV5-8 with TRBJ1-4; D unresolved. CDR3 length equals 16 residues. Germline loops: CDR1 SGHTS, CDR2 YDEGEE. Trimming cost V 0 bases and J 2 bases, with 11 bases left between them. CDR3 nucleotide sequence: TGTGCCAGCAGCTTGGGGGGATTTGCGACTAATGAAAAACTGTTTTTT. Translation gives CASSLGGFATNEKLFF.

The gene calls are TRBV6-1 and TRBJ1-5; 7 bases fit TRBD1. The V segment lost 1 base and the J segment 9 bases; nucleotides outside the gene matches: 9. Looked up from germline, CDR1 is MNHNS and CDR2 is SASEGT. The CDR3 is 15 residues long. The CDR3 protein is CASSEGRGGIRPQHF. CDR3 in DNA: TGTGCCAGCAGTGAAGGCAGGGGGGGCATTAGGCCCCAGCATTTT.

The V and J genes are TRBV28 and TRBJ1-1; D remains ambiguous. The CDR3 extends over 12 amino acids. The V end was cut by 4 bases, the J end by 4 bases, with 7 bases between. The germline V gene encodes CDR1 MDHEN and CDR2 SYDVKM. As DNA, the CDR3 is TGTGCCAGCAGTTCGAACCCCACTGAAGCTTTCTTT. It codes for CASSSNPTEAFF.